This T cell receptor (beta chain) came from a study of cytomegalovirus exposure and HLA in healthy donors. Trimming removed 5 bases from V and 3 bases from J; junction bases left unmatched: 10. This CDR3 has 15 amino acids. Germline loops: CDR1 PRHDT, CDR2 FYEKMQ (reference sequence). The study ran its PCR with 60 Vbeta and 13 Jbeta primers. Data came from immunoSEQ multiplex PCR; TCRdb stores just in-frame clones and leaves some out. The table shows over 110,000 clones, with about four fifths occurring only once. The clonotype was recovered from a female donor in good health and CMV-seronegative. The chain links TRBV13 to TRBJ2-7, with 7 bases identical to TRBD1. The sequencing sample was made of PBMCs. In nucleotides, the CDR3 is TGTGCCAGCAGCCAGACGGGACAGTGGGGCTACGAGCAGTACTTC. It is translated as CASSQTGQWGYEQYF.